Below, 24 T cell receptor beta chains from the same sample are listed, as sequenced in a study of blood T cell repertoires in COVID-19. Clones were sequenced by immunoSEQ multiplex PCR, and TCRdb holds only the in-frame ones, with some missing. The table shows around 260,000 clones, with 80% to 90% occurring only once. Sequencing was done on a sample of peripheral blood. These TCRs come from a middle-aged woman who had recovered from COVID-19.

Written as DNA, the CDR3 is TGTGCCAGCAGCCCGGACCCGGGGAGCTCTGGAAACACCATATATTTT. This encodes CASSPDPGSSGNTIYF. The chain carries TRBV9 and TRBJ1-3, with unresolved D. CDR3 size: 16 residues. Germline V gene lookup returns CDR1 SGDLS and CDR2 YYNGEE. Trimming cost V 4 bases and J 0 bases, with 14 bases left between them.

The CDR3 here is CASSEDGAYSPLHF. The CDR3, as DNA: TGTGCCAGCAGTGAAGACGGAGCGTATTCACCCCTCCACTTT. The chain recombines TRBV6-1 with TRBJ1-6; D not certain. The V gene's germline CDR1 is MNHNS and CDR2 SASEGT. Trimming pared 1 base from V and 8 bases from J, leaving 9 bases between. The CDR3 spans 14 residues.

The chain uses TRBV7-2 and TRBJ2-3; 14 bases are a match to TRBD2. The ends lost 1 base at V and 3 bases at J; junction bases unmatched: 6. CDR1 and CDR2 from the germline V gene are SGHTA and FQGNSA. This CDR3 comprises 18 residues. The CDR3 region is CASSLGVGTSGGTDTQYF. The CDR3 nucleotides read TGTGCCAGCAGCTTAGGCGTTGGGACTAGCGGGGGTACAGATACGCAGTATTTT. The variable domain in full, with the rest retrieved from reference TRBV7-2 and TRBJ2-3, is GAGVSQSPSNKVTEKGKDVELRCDPISGHTALYWYRQSLGQGLEFLIYFQGNSAPDKSGLPSDRFSAERTGGSVSTLTIQRTQQEDSAVYLCASSLGVGTSGGTDTQYFGPGTRLTVL.

The chain recombines TRBV7-2 with TRBJ1-2; D gene uncertain. The CDR3 has 15 amino acids. The V gene's germline CDR1 is SGHTA and CDR2 FQGNSA. V was clipped by 7 bases and J by 2 bases, with 17 bases between them. The CDR3 region is CASTTGSRLNYGYTF. In DNA, the CDR3 is TGTGCCAGCACCACGGGGAGCAGGTTAAACTATGGCTACACCTTC.

This chain connects TRBV9 to TRBJ2-5, with 10 bases identical to TRBD2. Germline V lookup: CDR1 SGDLS, CDR2 YYNGEE. The CDR3 extends over 15 amino acids. V lost 4 bases and J lost 3; bases outside the gene matches: 6. In DNA form, the CDR3 reads TGTGCCAGCAGCCCTTTAGCGGGGGGTAAAGAGACCCAGTACTTC. It codes for CASSPLAGGKETQYF.

The chain employs TRBV6-4 and TRBJ2-7; 8 bases agree with TRBD2. Unmatched junction bases numbered 8, after V lost 11 bases and J lost 2 bases. Germline CDR1 reads MRHNA; CDR2 reads SNTAGT. The CDR3 length is 13 residues. The DNA of the CDR3 is TGTGCCGAGCCGGGGGGGTGGACCTACGAGCAGTACTTC. Its protein is CAEPGGWTYEQYF.

Turning to this clone: Other DNA sequences in this sample translate to the same CDR3. This rearrangement joins TRBV9 to TRBJ2-1; 10 positions agree with TRBD2. CDR1 is SGDLS, CDR2 YYNGEE, per germline. After removal of 0 bases from V and 3 bases from J, the junction contained 0 bases not matched to a gene. This CDR3 is 15 amino acids long. In nucleotides, the CDR3 is TGTGCCAGCAGCGTAGTAGCGGGGGGCTACAATGAGCAGTTCTTC. It encodes CASSVVAGGYNEQFF.

The gene calls are TRBV4-3 and TRBJ2-7, with 10 bases identical to TRBD1. The CDR3 consists of 15 residues. CDR1 and CDR2 (germline): LGHNA, YSLEER. Losses at the gene ends were 2 bases for V and 5 bases for J; bases not matched to a gene: 6. The CDR3 nucleotides read TGCGCCAGCAGCCAACTTACCGGGACAGGGGACGAGCAGTACTTC. This gives the protein CASSQLTGTGDEQYF.

This clone has only a few counts. V and J are TRBV5-5 and TRBJ1-2, with D maybe TRBD1 (5 bases). The CDR3 is 14 residues long. Trimming cost V 0 bases and J 4 bases, with 10 bases left between them. Germline V gene data show CDR1 as SGHKS and CDR2 as YYEKEE (reference sequence). The CDR3 spells CASSLGRGIYGYTF. CDR3 DNA sequence: TGTGCCAGCAGCTTGGGGCGGGGGATCTATGGCTACACCTTC.

This clone was seen only a few times. The chain carries TRBV13 and TRBJ1-2; D is perhaps TRBD1 (6 bases). This CDR3 is built from 13 residues. CDR1 PRHDT and CDR2 FYEKMQ come from the germline V gene (reference sequence). V lost 2 bases and J 5 bases, leaving 9 bases between the germline ends. CDR3 region: CASSLLGTYGYTF. CDR3 nucleotides: TGTGCCAGCAGCTTACTGGGGACATATGGCTACACCTTC.

For this clone: Within the sample, other DNA sequences also encode this same CDR3. V is TRBV5-1 and J is TRBJ2-7, with 9 bases identical to TRBD1. The CDR3 contains 11 residues. Unmatched junction bases numbered 3, after V lost 8 bases and J lost 6 bases. Germline-derived CDR1 and CDR2 are SGHRS and YFSETQ. The CDR3 DNA follows: TGCGCCAGTAGGACAGGGGTCGAGCAGTACTTC. Residues: CASRTGVEQYF.

This chain links TRBV19 with TRBJ1-1, with unresolved D. Germline CDR1 and CDR2: LNHDA and SQIVND (reference sequence). Deletions cut 7 bases from V and 5 bases from J, with 8 bases between. This CDR3 is 11 amino acids long. The CDR3 is CASTASTEAFF. The CDR3 coding sequence is TGTGCCAGTACTGCGTCGACTGAAGCTTTCTTT.

The table lists this clone with a count of one. The gene calls are TRBV18 and TRBJ2-5; maybe TRBD2 (5 bases). The germline V and J ends were trimmed by 3 bases and 5 bases, with 10 bases remaining between them. The CDR3 is 13 residues long. Germline lookup yields CDR1 KGHSH and CDR2 LQKENI. The CDR3 protein is CASSPPGMETQYF. As DNA, the CDR3 is TGTGCCAGCTCACCGCCGGGAATGGAGACCCAGTACTTC.

The rearrangement links TRBV2 to TRBJ1-5; possibly TRBD1 for D (6 bases). This CDR3 is 14 amino acids long. V was clipped by 4 bases and J by 6 bases, with 13 bases between them. CDR1 is SNHLY, CDR2 FYNNEI, per germline. The CDR3: CASSGRGGPQPQHF. The CDR3 nucleotides are TGTGCCAGCAGTGGCAGGGGCGGGCCTCAGCCCCAGCATTTT.

The rearrangement uses TRBV10-3 and TRBJ2-1; 10 nucleotides match TRBD1. CDR3 size: 15 residues. CDR1 is ENHRY and CDR2 is SYGVKD in the germline V gene. With V trimmed by 4 bases and J by 6 bases, 6 bases remained unmatched. The CDR3 DNA reads TGTGCCATCAGTGGTCGACAGGGGGCCAGCAATGAGCAGTTCTTC. It yields the protein CAISGRQGASNEQFF.

The chain couples TRBV4-1 to TRBJ2-1; 7 bases map to TRBD1. Germline V CDR1 and CDR2: MGHRA, YSYEKL. This CDR3 has 15 residues. V gave up 4 bases and J gave up 2 bases; unmatched junction bases: 5. CDR3 in DNA: TGCGCCAGCAGCCCCCGGGACAGAGCCTACAATGAGCAGTTCTTC. This encodes CASSPRDRAYNEQFF.

The chain joins TRBV10-3 to TRBJ1-3; no reliable D call. The length of the CDR3 is 18 residues. V was clipped by 11 bases and J by 1 base, with 27 bases between them. From germline, CDR1 is ENHRY and CDR2 SYGVKD. The CDR3 loop is CASQAISGLFKSGNTIYF. CDR3 sequence (DNA): TGTGCCTCCCAGGCGATCTCAGGCCTGTTTAAGTCTGGAAACACCATATATTTT.

The rearrangement joins TRBV5-4 to TRBJ1-2; no firm D call. Germline CDR1 and CDR2: SGHNT and YYREEE (reference sequence). Trimming shortened V by 3 bases and J by 0 bases, and 9 bases separated the two germline ends. The CDR3 totals 14 residues. CDR3 loop: CASSSDGANYGYTF. For the CDR3, the DNA is TGTGCCAGCAGCTCGGACGGGGCTAACTATGGCTACACCTTC.

This clone was recorded once. One junction end does not reproduce the germline sequence, and a read error may be involved. The gene calls are TRBV9 and TRBJ2-1, with 8 bases identical to TRBD2. Germline V CDR1 and CDR2: SGDLS, YYNGEE. The CDR3 covers 15 residues. The CDR3, as DNA: TGTGCCAGCAGCTTTAGCGGGGCGTCCTACAATGAACAGTTCTTC. This codes for CASSFSGASYNEQFF.

This chain links TRBV12-5 with TRBJ1-5, with TRBD1 matching over 7 bases. Germline loops: CDR1 LGHNT, CDR2 FRNRAP. Losses at the gene ends were 7 bases for V and 7 bases for J; bases not matched to a gene: 10. CDR3 length equals 14 residues. The CDR3 region has the DNA TGTGCTAGTGTCCACGGACAGGCAAACCAGCCCCAGCATTTT. Amino acid sequence: CASVHGQANQPQHF.

V is TRBV5-5 and J is TRBJ2-7; D not certain. Trimming cost V 0 bases and J 3 bases, with 7 bases left between them. The germline CDR1 and CDR2 sequences are SGHKS and YYEKEE (reference sequence). The CDR3 extends over 13 amino acids. CDR3 nucleotides: TGTGCCAGCAGCTTGGCGGAGAGCTACGAGCAGTACTTC. The encoded protein is CASSLAESYEQYF.

This clone was seen at least ten times. The chain employs TRBV5-1 and TRBJ2-2; possible D gene TRBD1, 6 bases. From germline, CDR1 is SGHRS and CDR2 YFSETQ. V was clipped by 5 bases and J by 6 bases, with 20 bases between them. The CDR3 runs to 16 residues. DNA of the CDR3: TGCGCCAGCAGTAAACAGGGAAGTGACTATGCCGGGGAGCTGTTTTTT. Encoded protein: CASSKQGSDYAGELFF.

The chain joins TRBV4-1 to TRBJ2-1, with 9 bases identical to TRBD1. V lost 6 bases to trimming and J lost 8 bases; unmatched junction nucleotides: 5. The CDR3 spans 13 residues. CDR1 is MGHRA and CDR2 is YSYEKL in the germline V gene. This chain's CDR3 is CASRGTGPHEQFF. Written as DNA, the CDR3 is TGCGCCAGCAGAGGGACAGGGCCCCATGAGCAGTTCTTC.

The chain joins TRBV5-1 to TRBJ1-2; D perhaps matches TRBD1 (5 bases). Germline CDR1 is SGHRS and CDR2 is YFSETQ. The CDR3 consists of 13 residues. Trimming stripped 4 bases from V and 4 bases from J, with 11 bases between. The CDR3 is CASSPAGFYGYTF. DNA for the CDR3: TGCGCCAGCAGCCCCGCAGGGTTCTATGGCTACACCTTC.